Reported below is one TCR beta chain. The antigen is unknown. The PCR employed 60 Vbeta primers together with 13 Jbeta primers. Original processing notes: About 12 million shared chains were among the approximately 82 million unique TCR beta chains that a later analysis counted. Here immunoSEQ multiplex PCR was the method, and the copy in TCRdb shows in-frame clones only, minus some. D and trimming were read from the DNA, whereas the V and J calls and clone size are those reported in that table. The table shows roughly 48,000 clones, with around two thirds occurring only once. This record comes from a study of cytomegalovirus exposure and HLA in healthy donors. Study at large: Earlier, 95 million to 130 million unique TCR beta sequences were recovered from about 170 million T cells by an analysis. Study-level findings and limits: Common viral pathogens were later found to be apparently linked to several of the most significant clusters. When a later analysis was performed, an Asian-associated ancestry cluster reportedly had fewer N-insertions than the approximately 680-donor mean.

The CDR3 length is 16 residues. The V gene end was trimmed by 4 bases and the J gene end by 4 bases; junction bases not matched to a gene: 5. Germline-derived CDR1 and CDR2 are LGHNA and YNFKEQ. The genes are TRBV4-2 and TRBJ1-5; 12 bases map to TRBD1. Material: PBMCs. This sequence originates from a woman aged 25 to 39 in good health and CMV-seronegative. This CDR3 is CASSPWDRGLNQPQHF. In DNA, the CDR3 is TGTGCCAGCAGCCCCTGGGACAGGGGGCTTAATCAGCCCCAGCATTTT.